A selection of T cell receptor beta chains follows, all from one sample in a study of breast tumors, draining lymph nodes, adjacent tissues. In TCRdb, the multiplex PCR reads were re-called with MiXCR into one record per CDR3 protein. In the table there are 14,000 to 15,000 distinct CDR3 sequences, around 50% of which are singletons. The sequenced sample consisted of tumor-adjacent breast tissue. The receptors shown here come from a female donor with breast cancer. Some clones in this sample may be carry-over from other donors' samples. The conserved cysteine and the conserved F or W are not part of the CDR3 here.

V: TRBV4-2
CDR3: ASRHETGANTGELF

V: TRBV14
CDR3: ASSQNTNTEAF

V: TRBV5-4
CDR3: ASSSGQGTNEKLF

V: TRBV10-3
CDR3: AISGLAGGPVGGVF

V: TRBV24-1
CDR3: ATSDSGGSTDTQY

V: TRBV28
CDR3: ASSLPEGEKLF

V: TRBV6-6
CDR3: ASSPRTSGAEQY

V: TRBV6-5
CDR3: ASSPRMGKNTEAF

V: TRBV18
CDR3: ASSPNGGRANVLT

V: TRBV15
CDR3: ATSPPVGDTQY

V: TRBV7-2
CDR3: ASSTTSGSRDTQY

V: TRBV4-3
CDR3: ASSHGRTNTGELF

V: TRBV11-2
CDR3: ASSLVGTASPWGSPLH

V: TRBV12-3/TRBV12-4
CDR3: ASSWGGNQPQH

V: TRBV6-6
CDR3: ASSSEGDTEAF

V: TRBV7-2
CDR3: ASSPKRTSGGANEQF

V: TRBV20-1
CDR3: SASSLGTSGSSYEQY

V: TRBV7-3
CDR3: ASSQTGGGEQY

V: TRBV9
CDR3: ASSVEGVLSYNEQF

V: TRBV20-1
CDR3: SARTSSSSSYNEQF

V: TRBV2
CDR3: ASSSLRSNTGELF

V: TRBV14
CDR3: ASSHVGRMEKLF

V: TRBV2
CDR3: ASSDLGTDTQY

V: TRBV12-3/TRBV12-4
CDR3: ASSDLAGIGDTQY

V: TRBV12-3/TRBV12-4
CDR3: ASSLGGNGYT

V: TRBV7-2
CDR3: ASSLVKTSGGSRYNEQF

V: TRBV20-1
CDR3: SASGGYNEQF

V: TRBV20-1
CDR3: SARVQGGGLAGGQSYNEQF

V: TRBV5-4
CDR3: ASSWGQGNTEAF

V: TRBV7-3
CDR3: ASSPRAARSGANVLT

V: TRBV27
CDR3: ASSLYSGGTEAF

V: TRBV7-3
CDR3: ASSRGTGSYNEQF

V: TRBV4-3
CDR3: ASSPRYSGGAEGELF

V: TRBV29-1
CDR3: SVVGQASTGELF

V: TRBV2
CDR3: ASSPDRHLYGYT

V: TRBV6-4
CDR3: ASSLTSGGLNEQF

V: TRBV29-1
CDR3: SVVGVVKAGEQY

V: TRBV20-1
CDR3: SFRMPGANTEAF

V: TRBV9
CDR3: ASSVNSIGNNEPF

V: TRBV7-9
CDR3: ASNQLEGRGNGYT

V: TRBV7-9
CDR3: ASRGQWNEQF

V: TRBV7-9
CDR3: ASSSPNGGYEQY

V: TRBV6-5
CDR3: ASSYAQGLAGEGETQY

V: TRBV6-2/TRBV6-3
CDR3: ASSHGGSGQPQH

V: TRBV20-1
CDR3: SADRGYYGYT

V: TRBV5-5
CDR3: ASSGGQGRRLNQETQY

V: TRBV30
CDR3: AWRQTGGRFGYT

V: TRBV12-3/TRBV12-4
CDR3: ASSLSGTNEKLF

V: TRBV27
CDR3: ASSFPGREQY

V: TRBV20-1
CDR3: SARDPGSQGGNTIY

V: TRBV24-1
CDR3: ATSLYEQY

V: TRBV19
CDR3: ASSVYSGAYNEQF

V: TRBV30
CDR3: ASYRPAGNTIY